Described below is a single T cell receptor (beta chain) sequence and its context. The data originate from a study of response to subunit inactivated influenza vaccine. MiXCR, applied by TCRdb to the RT-PCR reads, yields one record per CDR3 protein. The data show 500,000 to 600,000 distinct CDR3 sequences, approximately 7.6% seen once. V was shortened by 2 bases and J by 0 bases, with 8 bases between the two germline ends. Germline V lookup: CDR1 MDHEN, CDR2 SYDVKM. The CDR3 has 15 residues. Sequenced material: PBMCs from blood, taken less than 30 months after vaccination. The V gene is TRBV28, the J gene TRBJ1-3; D ambiguous. This sequence was found in a man aged 50-75 years who received an inactivated influenza vaccine. The CDR3, as DNA: TGTGCCAGCAGTTTAAGGCTGACCTCTGGAAACACCATATATTTT. Residues: CASSLRLTSGNTIYF.